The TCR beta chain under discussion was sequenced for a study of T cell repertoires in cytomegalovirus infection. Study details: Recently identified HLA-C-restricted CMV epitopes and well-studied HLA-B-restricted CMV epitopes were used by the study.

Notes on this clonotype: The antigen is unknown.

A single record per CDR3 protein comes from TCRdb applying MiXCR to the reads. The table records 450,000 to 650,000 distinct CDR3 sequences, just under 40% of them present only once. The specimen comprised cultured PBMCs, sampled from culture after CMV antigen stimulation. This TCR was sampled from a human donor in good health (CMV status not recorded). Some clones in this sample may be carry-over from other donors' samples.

The DNA for the CDR3 is TGTGCCAGCAGCCCCCCCGGGTTGGCAGGGGCTGGAGGCTACACCTTC. The encoded protein is CASSPPGLAGAGGYTF. The rearrangement links TRBV7-3 to TRBJ1-2; tentative D call: TRBD1 (6 bases). CDR1 and CDR2 from the germline V gene are SGHTA and FQGTGA. V dropped 5 bases and J dropped 8 bases, with 24 bases sitting between them. CDR3 length: 16 residues. Complete variable domain (other parts from reference TRBV7-3 and TRBJ1-2): GAGVSQTPSNKVTEKGKYVELRCDPISGHTALYWYRQSLGQGPEFLIYFQGTGAADDSGLPNDRFFAVRPEGSVSTLKIQRTERGDSAVYLCASSPPGLAGAGGYTFGSGTRLTVV.